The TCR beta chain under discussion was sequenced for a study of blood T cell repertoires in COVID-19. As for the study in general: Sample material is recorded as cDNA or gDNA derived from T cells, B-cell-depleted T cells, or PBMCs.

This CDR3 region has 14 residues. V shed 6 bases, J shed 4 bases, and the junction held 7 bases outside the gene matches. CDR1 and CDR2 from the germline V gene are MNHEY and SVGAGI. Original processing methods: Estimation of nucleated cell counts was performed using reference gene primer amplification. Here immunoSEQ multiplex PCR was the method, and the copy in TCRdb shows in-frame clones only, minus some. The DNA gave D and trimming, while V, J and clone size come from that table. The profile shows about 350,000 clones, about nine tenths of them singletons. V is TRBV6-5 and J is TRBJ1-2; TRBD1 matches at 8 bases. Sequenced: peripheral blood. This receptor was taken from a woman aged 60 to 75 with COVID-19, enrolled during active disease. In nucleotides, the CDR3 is TGTGCCAGCAGAACCGGGACAGGAGCCTATGGCTACACCTTC. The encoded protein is CASRTGTGAYGYTF.